This T cell receptor (beta chain) appears in the sequencing data of a study of CD4 and CD8 cells across lung adenocarcinoma regions. Via MiXCR, TCRdb re-called the PCR reads, giving one row per CDR3 protein. The repertoire holds 10,000 or so distinct CDR3 sequences, with about half as singletons. The germline CDR1 and CDR2 sequences are KGHSH and LQKENI. With 3 bases removed from V and 4 bases from J, the gap between germline ends came to 12 bases. CDR3 size: 15 residues. The patients had localized lung adenocarcinoma, a non-small cell subtype. This sequence was found in a female donor with lung adenocarcinoma. The CD4 and CD8 labels of this study may be unreliable. J is TRBJ2-2 and V is TRBV18, with D perhaps matching TRBD1 (6 bases). Source material: CD8+ T cells from the margin of a lung tumor. The DNA for the CDR3 is TGTGCCAGCTCACCTAAGGGACAACGCACCGGGGAGCTGTTTTTT. It yields the protein CASSPKGQRTGELFF.